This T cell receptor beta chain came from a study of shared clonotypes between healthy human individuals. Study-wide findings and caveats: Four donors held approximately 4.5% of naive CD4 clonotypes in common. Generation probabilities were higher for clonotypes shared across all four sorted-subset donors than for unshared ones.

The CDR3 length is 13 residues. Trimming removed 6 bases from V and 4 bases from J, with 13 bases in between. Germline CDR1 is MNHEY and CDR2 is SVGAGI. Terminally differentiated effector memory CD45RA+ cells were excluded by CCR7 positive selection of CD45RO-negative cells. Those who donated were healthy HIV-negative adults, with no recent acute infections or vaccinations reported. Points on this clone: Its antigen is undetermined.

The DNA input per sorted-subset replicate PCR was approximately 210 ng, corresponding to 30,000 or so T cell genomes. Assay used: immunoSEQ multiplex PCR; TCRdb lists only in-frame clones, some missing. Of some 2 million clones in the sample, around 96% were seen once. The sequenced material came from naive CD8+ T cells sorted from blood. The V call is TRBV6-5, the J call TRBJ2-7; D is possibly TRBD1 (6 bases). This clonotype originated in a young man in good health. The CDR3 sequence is CASSLYREYEQYF. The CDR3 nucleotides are TGTGCCAGCAGCCTGTACAGGGAATACGAGCAGTACTTC.